One and the same sample provided the 32 T cell receptor beta chains below, sequenced in a study of blood T cell repertoires in COVID-19. Sequencing was performed with immunoSEQ multiplex PCR; in TCRdb, only in-frame clones are kept and a portion is missing. The sample lists about 380,000 clones; roughly 91% were seen once. Source material: PBMCs or T cells enriched from blood (not recorded which). These receptors came from a woman aged 18-29 years who had recovered from COVID-19.

The chain couples TRBV29-1 to TRBJ1-4; possible D gene TRBD1, 6 bases. The V gene's germline CDR1 is SQVTM and CDR2 ANQGSEA. This CDR3 has 14 residues. The V end lost 4 bases, the J end lost 7 bases, and 16 bases lay between the germline ends. CDR3 sequence reads: CSVGTALHGEKLFF. The CDR3 DNA reads as TGCAGCGTTGGGACAGCACTACACGGTGAAAAACTGTTTTTT.

This clone came up a few times. V gene TRBV29-1 combines with J gene TRBJ2-7; D remains ambiguous. Germline V CDR1 and CDR2: SQVTM, ANQGSEA. The CDR3 length is 11 residues. The V gene lost 4 bases and the J gene lost 3 bases, with 7 bases spanning the gap. The CDR3 spells CSVVQFYEQYF. In DNA form, the CDR3 reads TGCAGCGTTGTACAGTTCTACGAGCAGTACTTC.

The chain employs TRBV18 and TRBJ1-4, with D perhaps matching TRBD1 (6 bases). CDR1 KGHSH and CDR2 LQKENI come from the germline V gene. The CDR3 is made up of 15 amino acids. The ends were cut back, 5 bases at V and 8 bases at J, with 18 bases in the middle. The CDR3 reads CASSTYRDEREKLFF. The CDR3 coding sequence is TGTGCCAGCTCAACTTACAGGGATGAGCGCGAAAAACTGTTTTTT.

V usage is TRBV28 and J usage is TRBJ2-1; TRBD1 agrees at 9 bases. J gave up 7 bases and V 8 bases, and 12 bases lay outside the gene matches. Germline V gene sequence: CDR1 MDHEN, CDR2 SYDVKM. This CDR3 is 15 amino acids long. CDR3 nucleotide sequence: TGTGCCAGCTTAACAGGGGGCGCCTGGGGGAATGAGCAGTTCTTC. Residues: CASLTGGAWGNEQFF.

The chain is built from TRBV4-1 and TRBJ2-7; D is possibly TRBD1 (5 bases). Germline assignment: CDR1 MGHRA and CDR2 YSYEKL. With 0 bases removed from V and 3 bases from J, the gap between germline ends came to 9 bases. The CDR3 totals 14 residues. CDR3: CASSQEDIVYEQYF. CDR3 in DNA: TGCGCCAGCAGCCAAGAGGACATAGTCTACGAGCAGTACTTC.

The rearrangement links TRBV25-1 to TRBJ1-2, with TRBD1 as a possible D gene (5 bases). V was trimmed by 0 bases and J by 7 bases, leaving 12 bases between them. The CDR3 length is 14 residues. CDR1 is MGHDK and CDR2 is SYGVNS in the germline V gene. The CDR3 loop reads CASSEYAQGRGYTF. CDR3 in DNA: TGTGCCAGCAGTGAATACGCGCAGGGTCGTGGCTACACCTTC.

The V and J genes are TRBV6-5 and TRBJ2-1, with 16 bases matching TRBD2. The ends lost 6 bases at V and 9 bases at J; junction bases unmatched: 2. CDR1 MNHEY and CDR2 SVGAGI come from the germline V gene. This CDR3 comprises 14 residues. The CDR3 nucleotides read TGTGCCAGCAGGGGACTAGCGGGGGGGTCTGAGCAGTTCTTC. Amino acid sequence: CASRGLAGGSEQFF.

This chain links TRBV2 with TRBJ1-6; D gene ambiguous. V was trimmed by 4 bases and J by 1 base, leaving 8 bases between them. This CDR3 has 15 amino acids. Germline V gene sequence: CDR1 SNHLY, CDR2 FYNNEI. The CDR3 loop reads CASSATRSYNSPLHF. The CDR3 DNA sequence: TGTGCCAGCAGTGCGACTAGGTCCTATAATTCACCCCTCCACTTT.

This clone is a singleton in its sample. The CDR3 bases are TGCGCCAGCAGCTTGGCGACCAGGGGGCTTACCGGGGAGCTGTTTTTT. Protein sequence: CASSLATRGLTGELFF. V is TRBV5-1 and J is TRBJ2-2, with TRBD1 identical over 8 bases. The CDR3 contains 16 residues. Germline CDR1 reads SGHRS; CDR2 reads YFSETQ. V lost 0 bases to trimming and J lost 5 bases; unmatched junction nucleotides: 6.

The chain links TRBV19 to TRBJ2-7; D gene uncertain. The ends were cut back, 5 bases at V and 7 bases at J, with 27 bases in the middle. This CDR3 comprises 17 residues. CDR1 and CDR2 (germline): LNHDA, SQIVND (reference sequence). In DNA, the CDR3 is TGTGCCAGTAGTTCGAATGGCCCCGAGTCCAGCGCCAGAGAGCAGTACTTC. As protein: CASSSNGPESSAREQYF.

This clone occurred once. V gene TRBV29-1 combines with J gene TRBJ1-1, with D tentatively TRBD1 (6 bases). Between the trimmed V and J ends, which lost 4 bases and 5 bases, there was a span of 14 bases. The CDR3 is made up of 13 amino acids. Looked up from germline, CDR1 is SQVTM and CDR2 is ANQGSEA. CDR3 coding DNA: TGCAGCGTTGGGGCAGGGGTAGAGACTGAAGCTTTCTTT. It encodes CSVGAGVETEAFF.

This rearrangement joins TRBV6-2 or TRBV6-3 to TRBJ1-4; 8 nucleotides align to TRBD1. V shed 5 bases, J shed 8 bases, and the junction held 13 bases outside the gene matches. The CDR3 runs to 16 residues. Germline-derived CDR1 and CDR2 are MNHEY and SVGEGT. CDR3 DNA: TGTGCCAGCAGTAACTACAGGACAGGGCGGAAAGAAAAACTGTTTTTT. Translating it yields CASSNYRTGRKEKLFF.

The CDR3 sequence is CASSLDLDTQYF. In DNA, the CDR3 is TGTGCCAGCAGTTTAGACTTAGATACGCAGTATTTT. The genes are TRBV12-3 or TRBV12-4 and TRBJ2-3; no clear D. The CDR3 sequence is 12 residues long. V dropped 1 base and J dropped 5 bases, with 4 bases sitting between them.

In its sample, this clone was seen once. The chain couples TRBV30 to TRBJ1-2; D not certain. CDR1 is GTSNPN, CDR2 SVGIG, per germline (reference sequence). V lost 2 bases to trimming and J lost 4 bases, with 14 bases between them. The CDR3 has 14 residues. The CDR3 reads CAWSLGGATYGYTF. Here the CDR3 DNA reads TGTGCCTGGAGTCTTGGCGGAGCGACCTATGGCTACACCTTC.

With regard to this clone: One end of the junction does not line up with germline, which may come from a read error. In DNA, the CDR3 is TGTGCCTCCAGTGGGGCTCCCGGGGAGCTGTTTTTT. Its translation is CASSGAPGELFF. V usage is TRBV15 and J usage is TRBJ2-2; D may be TRBD1 (5 bases). The CDR3 length is 12 residues. Germline assignment: CDR1 LNHNV and CDR2 YYDKDF (reference sequence).

This chain connects TRBV6-5 to TRBJ1-2, with TRBD1 matching over 11 bases. This CDR3 comprises 15 residues. The germline gives CDR1 MNHEY, CDR2 SVGAGI. V lost 7 bases, J lost 5 bases, and 9 bases stayed unmatched. The CDR3 is CASKVGQGVLYGYTF. The CDR3 DNA reads as TGTGCCAGCAAGGTGGGACAGGGGGTTCTTTATGGCTACACCTTC.

The J gene is TRBJ1-5, the V gene TRBV6-5; weak D call: TRBD1 (6 bases). Germline values: CDR1 MNHEY, CDR2 SVGAGI. V was pared by 0 bases and J by 6 bases, with 9 bases between. This CDR3 comprises 14 residues. Here the CDR3 DNA reads TGTGCCAGCAGTTACTCACAGGGTTTTCAGCCCCAGCATTTT. Its translation is CASSYSQGFQPQHF.

This clone was seen once. V and J are TRBV6-5 and TRBJ1-6; 8 bases line up with TRBD1. The trim removed 6 bases at V and 4 bases at J, leaving 5 bases unmatched. Looked up from germline, CDR1 is MNHEY and CDR2 is SVGAGI. This CDR3 is built from 15 residues. CDR3 in DNA: TGTGCCAGCAGGAATAGACAGGGGTATAATTCACCCCTCCACTTT. As protein: CASRNRQGYNSPLHF.

The chain employs TRBV6-6 and TRBJ1-5; no reliable D call. Germline V CDR1 and CDR2: MNHNY, SVGAGI (reference sequence). V was clipped by 2 bases and J by 7 bases, with 12 bases between them. The CDR3 loop spans 14 amino acids. CDR3 DNA: TGTGCCAGCAGTTACGAGGCAGAGTACCAGCCCCAGCATTTT. It codes for CASSYEAEYQPQHF.

The gene calls are TRBV7-9 and TRBJ1-1; D gene uncertain. V was trimmed by 2 bases and J by 4 bases, leaving 8 bases between them. This CDR3 has 13 residues. The germline V gene encodes CDR1 SEHNR and CDR2 FQNEAQ (reference sequence). The CDR3 loop reads CASSLPGSTEAFF. CDR3 DNA: TGTGCCAGCAGCTTACCGGGGAGCACTGAAGCTTTCTTT.

This clone was picked up one time. The CDR3 sequence: CAPTVSKSQHF. For the CDR3, the DNA is TGTGCTCCCACCGTTAGCAAGTCCCAGCATTTT. The rearrangement links TRBV21-1 to TRBJ1-5. TRBV21-1 is flagged as a pseudogene. The CDR3 loop spans 11 amino acids.

The V call is TRBV5-1, the J call TRBJ2-5; 8 positions match TRBD1. V lost 0 bases to trimming and J lost 0 bases; unmatched junction nucleotides: 1. Germline V gives CDR1 SGHRS, CDR2 YFSETQ. The CDR3 loop spans 15 amino acids. CDR3 sequence reads: CASSLVGQDQETQYF. For the CDR3, the DNA is TGCGCCAGCAGCTTGGTGGGACAGGACCAAGAGACCCAGTACTTC.

The chain joins TRBV28 to TRBJ1-1, with a weak D call TRBD1 (5 bases). This CDR3 has 14 residues. V lost 4 bases, J lost 3 bases, and 12 bases lay in between. Germline values: CDR1 MDHEN, CDR2 SYDVKM. The CDR3 region is CASSYAGRDTEAFF. The CDR3 DNA sequence: TGTGCCAGCAGTTATGCAGGGAGGGACACTGAAGCTTTCTTT.

This chain joins TRBV21-1 and TRBJ1-5. TRBV21-1 has pseudogene status. The CDR3 is 13 residues long. This CDR3 reads CASNRPGLEPQHF. CDR3 DNA sequence: TGTGCCAGCAACAGGCCGGGACTGGAGCCCCAGCATTTT.

The V and J genes are TRBV18 and TRBJ2-1; 9 bases are a match to TRBD1. The V segment lost 6 bases and the J segment 3 bases; nucleotides outside the gene matches: 6. The CDR3 contains 15 residues. Per germline, CDR1 KGHSH and CDR2 LQKENI. In DNA form, the CDR3 reads TGTGCCAGCTCGCCGGGACAGGGTTTCTACAATGAGCAGTTCTTC. Its protein is CASSPGQGFYNEQFF.

This chain connects TRBV4-1 to TRBJ2-3, with TRBD2 matching 9 bases. The junction had 6 bases not matched to a gene; V was cut back by 0 bases and J by 2 bases. Looked up from germline, CDR1 is MGHRA and CDR2 is YSYEKL. This CDR3 has 17 amino acids. The CDR3 DNA follows: TGCGCCAGCAGCCAAGATCGAGCGGGGGGATTCACAGATACGCAGTATTTT. Translating it yields CASSQDRAGGFTDTQYF.

This chain links TRBV5-1 with TRBJ2-7, with 8 bases that match TRBD2. The germline CDR1 and CDR2 sequences are SGHRS and YFSETQ. The CDR3 has 15 residues. V was clipped by 4 bases and J by 3 bases; unmatched bases: 9. CDR3 region: CASSQGAGVVYEQYF. Here the CDR3 DNA reads TGCGCCAGCAGCCAAGGAGCGGGGGTTGTCTACGAGCAGTACTTC.

This clone was seen only once. The gene calls are TRBV6-5 and TRBJ2-7, with D uncertain. The length of the CDR3 is 13 residues. The germline V gene encodes CDR1 MNHEY and CDR2 SVGAGI. With 0 bases removed from V and 4 bases from J, the gap between germline ends came to 7 bases. The CDR3 region has the DNA TGTGCCAGCAGTTACTCGGCCGGGTACGAGCAGTACTTC. This codes for CASSYSAGYEQYF.

The chain links TRBV11-2 to TRBJ2-1; 11 bases are a match to TRBD2. Germline CDR1 and CDR2: SGHAT and FQNNGV. The CDR3 has 15 residues. V lost 2 bases to trimming and J lost 9 bases; unmatched junction nucleotides: 6. The CDR3 nucleotides are TGTGCCAGCAGCTTATGGGCTAGCGGGGGGCGTGAGCAGTTCTTC. Protein product: CASSLWASGGREQFF. The full variable domain, in which reference TRBV11-2 and TRBJ2-1 provide the parts outside the CDR3, is EAGVAQSPRYKIIEKRQSVAFWCNPISGHATLYWYQQILGQGPKLLIQFQNNGVVDDSQLPKDRFSAERLKGVDSTLKIQPAKLEDSAVYLCASSLWASGGREQFFGPGTRLTVL.

The chain has TRBV5-4 and TRBJ2-1; D not resolved. The V end lost 0 bases, the J end lost 10 bases, and 5 bases lay between the germline ends. This CDR3 comprises 11 residues. The germline CDR1 and CDR2 sequences are SGHNT and YYREEE (reference sequence). CDR3 loop: CASSLGAEQFF. In nucleotides, the CDR3 is TGTGCCAGCAGCTTGGGAGCAGAGCAGTTCTTC.

The chain recombines TRBV30 with TRBJ1-2; the D is unclear. Germline CDR1 GTSNPN, CDR2 SVGIG (reference sequence). The CDR3 covers 14 residues. Trimming stripped 1 base from V and 7 bases from J, with 16 bases between. CDR3 in DNA: TGTGCCTGGAGTGCAGGAAGGGAGCTGGGTGGCTACACCTTC. Its protein is CAWSAGRELGGYTF.

The chain employs TRBV10-3 and TRBJ2-7; TRBD1 is a possible D gene (7 bases). CDR1 is ENHRY, CDR2 SYGVKD, per germline. The CDR3 runs to 16 residues. V was shortened by 5 bases and J by 1 base, with 18 bases between the two germline ends. The CDR3 region is CAISPGGGFASYEQYF. In DNA, the CDR3 is TGTGCCATCAGTCCCGGAGGGGGCTTCGCTTCCTACGAGCAGTACTTC.